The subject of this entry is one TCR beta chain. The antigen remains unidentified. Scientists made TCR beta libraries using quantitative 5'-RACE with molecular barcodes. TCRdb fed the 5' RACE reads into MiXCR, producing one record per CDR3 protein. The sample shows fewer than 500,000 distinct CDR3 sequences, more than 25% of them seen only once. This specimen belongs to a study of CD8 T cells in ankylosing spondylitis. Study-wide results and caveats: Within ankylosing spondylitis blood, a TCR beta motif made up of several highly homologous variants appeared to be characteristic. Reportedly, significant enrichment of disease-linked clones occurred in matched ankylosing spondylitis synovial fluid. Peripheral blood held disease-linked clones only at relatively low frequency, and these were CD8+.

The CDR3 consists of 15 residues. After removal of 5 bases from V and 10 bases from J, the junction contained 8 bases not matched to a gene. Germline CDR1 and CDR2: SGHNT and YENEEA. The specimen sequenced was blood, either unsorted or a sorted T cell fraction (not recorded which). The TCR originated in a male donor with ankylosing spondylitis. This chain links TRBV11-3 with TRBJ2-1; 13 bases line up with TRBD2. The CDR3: CASSLGLAGAKEQFF. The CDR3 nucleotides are TGTGCCAGCAGCCTCGGACTAGCGGGGGCCAAAGAGCAGTTCTTC.